This is a list of T cell receptor beta chains from one sample in a study of molecular identifiers for immune sequencing clone quantification. Via MiXCR, TCRdb re-called the PCR reads, giving one row per CDR3 protein. The sample records around 300,000 distinct CDR3 sequences, roughly 24% being singletons. The sample was naive CD8+ T cells from blood, with Jurkat cell RNA spiked in. The receptors shown here come from a human donor in good health. Some libraries in this study had Jurkat cell RNA spiked in. Both conserved end residues are part of each CDR3. Fields, in order: clone size, V gene, D gene, J gene, CDR3 protein, CDR3 DNA. A D gene is named only where the DNA matches it firmly. A row's size may be missing; if present it is once, few, many or a size class.

clone_size: NA; v_call: TRBV20-1; d_call: NA; j_call: TRBJ2-7; cdr3_aa: CKGTPGYEQYF; cdr3_nt: TGCAAGGGCACACCCGGCTACGAGCAGTACTTC
clone_size: NA; v_call: TRBV19; d_call: TRBD2; j_call: TRBJ2-5; cdr3_aa: CASRTSGSLSETQYF; cdr3_nt: TGTGCCAGTAGGACTAGCGGGAGTCTTTCCGAGACCCAGTACTTC
clone_size: few; v_call: TRBV30; d_call: NA; j_call: TRBJ1-5; cdr3_aa: CAWSVGGTRQPQHF; cdr3_nt: TGTGCCTGGAGTGTCGGGGGTACTAGGCAGCCCCAGCATTTT
clone_size: many; v_call: TRBV13; d_call: NA; j_call: TRBJ2-3; cdr3_aa: CASSSRVGWTDTQYF; cdr3_nt: TGTGCCAGCAGCTCCAGGGTCGGTTGGACAGATACGCAGTATTTT
clone_size: NA; v_call: TRBV6-2/TRBV6-3; d_call: NA; j_call: TRBJ2-7; cdr3_aa: CASSYEENYEQYF; cdr3_nt: TGTGCCAGCAGTTATGAGGAGAACTACGAGCAGTACTTC
clone_size: many; v_call: TRBV29-1; d_call: NA; j_call: TRBJ1-1; cdr3_aa: CSAVASGPEAFF; cdr3_nt: TGCAGCGCTGTGGCTTCAGGACCTGAAGCTTTCTTT
clone_size: many; v_call: TRBV7-9; d_call: NA; j_call: TRBJ2-7; cdr3_aa: CASSWGYEQYF; cdr3_nt: TGTGCCAGCAGCTGGGGATACGAGCAGTACTTC
clone_size: few; v_call: TRBV27; d_call: TRBD2; j_call: TRBJ2-1; cdr3_aa: CASSQREGPVNEQFF; cdr3_nt: TGTGCCAGCAGCCAGCGGGAGGGCCCGGTTAATGAGCAGTTCTTC
clone_size: many; v_call: TRBV9; d_call: NA; j_call: TRBJ2-3; cdr3_aa: CASSVVPESDTQYF; cdr3_nt: TGTGCCAGCAGCGTAGTGCCGGAGTCAGATACGCAGTATTTT
clone_size: many; v_call: TRBV10-3; d_call: NA; j_call: TRBJ2-7; cdr3_aa: CAISESAYEQYF; cdr3_nt: TGTGCCATCAGTGAGTCCGCCTACGAGCAGTACTTC
clone_size: NA; v_call: TRBV11-2; d_call: NA; j_call: TRBJ2-6; cdr3_aa: CASSLRTVLPGANVLTF; cdr3_nt: TGTGCCAGCAGCTTAAGAACAGTCCTCCCTGGGGCCAACGTCCTGACTTTC
clone_size: NA; v_call: TRBV25-1; d_call: NA; j_call: TRBJ2-6; cdr3_aa: CASSDWGFGSGANVLTF; cdr3_nt: TGTGCCAGCAGTGATTGGGGGTTTGGCTCTGGGGCCAACGTCCTGACTTTC
clone_size: few; v_call: TRBV11-2; d_call: NA; j_call: TRBJ2-7; cdr3_aa: CASSLGQGHGYEQYF; cdr3_nt: TGTGCCAGCAGCTTAGGCCAGGGACACGGCTACGAGCAGTACTTC
clone_size: few; v_call: TRBV27; d_call: NA; j_call: TRBJ1-1; cdr3_aa: CASSFFGTEAFF; cdr3_nt: TGTGCCAGCAGTTTTTTTGGCACTGAAGCTTTCTTT
clone_size: NA; v_call: TRBV7-9; d_call: NA; j_call: TRBJ2-1; cdr3_aa: CASSLARGASSYNEQFF; cdr3_nt: TGTGCCAGCAGCTTAGCGAGGGGGGCGAGCTCCTACAATGAGCAGTTCTTC
clone_size: many; v_call: TRBV29-1; d_call: TRBD2; j_call: TRBJ2-1; cdr3_aa: CSVPLAGEGTYNEQFF; cdr3_nt: TGCAGCGTTCCGTTAGCGGGAGAAGGTACCTACAATGAGCAGTTCTTC
clone_size: few; v_call: TRBV28; d_call: NA; j_call: TRBJ2-7; cdr3_aa: CASSFLNEQYF; cdr3_nt: TGTGCCAGCAGTTTCCTCAACGAGCAGTACTTC
clone_size: NA; v_call: TRBV2; d_call: NA; j_call: TRBJ2-6; cdr3_aa: CASRVVGDSAGANVLTF; cdr3_nt: TGTGCCAGCAGGGTAGTCGGGGATTCTGCTGGGGCCAACGTCCTGACTTTC
clone_size: many; v_call: TRBV11-2; d_call: NA; j_call: TRBJ2-3; cdr3_aa: CASSLDSLRGDTQYF; cdr3_nt: TGTGCCAGCAGCTTAGATAGTCTCAGAGGAGATACGCAGTATTTT
clone_size: few; v_call: TRBV6-2/TRBV6-3; d_call: NA; j_call: TRBJ2-3; cdr3_aa: CASTQGLTADTQYF; cdr3_nt: TGTGCCAGCACCCAGGGACTCACAGCAGATACGCAGTATTTT
clone_size: few; v_call: TRBV5-5; d_call: TRBD1; j_call: TRBJ1-1; cdr3_aa: CASSAPGQGVLNTEAFF; cdr3_nt: TGTGCCAGCAGCGCTCCGGGACAGGGGGTTTTGAACACTGAAGCTTTCTTT
clone_size: NA; v_call: TRBV2; d_call: NA; j_call: TRBJ2-3; cdr3_aa: CASSDWDFSLKGDTQYF; cdr3_nt: TGTGCCAGCAGCGACTGGGATTTCAGCCTTAAGGGAGATACGCAGTATTTT
clone_size: few; v_call: TRBV5-4; d_call: NA; j_call: TRBJ2-5; cdr3_aa: CASSGGTHPQETQYF; cdr3_nt: TGTGCCAGCAGCGGGGGGACTCACCCTCAAGAGACCCAGTACTTC
clone_size: NA; v_call: TRBV4-3; d_call: TRBD2; j_call: TRBJ2-1; cdr3_aa: CASSQSTSGGAYEQFF; cdr3_nt: TGCGCCAGCAGCCAATCAACTAGCGGGGGGGCCTATGAGCAGTTCTTC
clone_size: NA; v_call: TRBV11-3; d_call: NA; j_call: TRBJ2-5; cdr3_aa: CASSPGTSLRETQYF; cdr3_nt: TGTGCCAGCAGTCCCGGGACCTCCCTGAGGGAGACCCAGTACTTC